This entry is about one TCR beta chain. These data come from a study of blood T cell repertoires in COVID-19. The wider study: Samples of COVID-19 (acute and convalescent) were obtained from the United States, Italy and Spain. The cDNA or gDNA used as material had been derived from T cells, B-cell-depleted T cells, or PBMCs.

Under the authors' procedure: Amplification with reference gene primers provided the estimates of nucleated cell counts. Here immunoSEQ multiplex PCR was the method, and the copy in TCRdb shows in-frame clones only, minus some. The DNA gave D and trimming, while V, J and clone size come from that table. Found here are approximately 76,000 clones, around 85% of them singletons; the top ten hold around a sixth. CDR1 and CDR2 (germline): SGHRS, YFSETQ. V dropped 4 bases and J dropped 4; count of bases not matched to a gene: 4. This CDR3 region has 14 residues. The sequence was collected from a man of 80 years or more in a cohort sampled during active COVID-19. This sequence joins TRBV5-1 and TRBJ2-2, with 7 bases fitting TRBD1. The sequencing input was peripheral blood. In nucleotides, the CDR3 is TGCGCCAGCAGCCCAGGGACAGCCACCGGGGAGCTGTTTTTT. This sequence encodes CASSPGTATGELFF.